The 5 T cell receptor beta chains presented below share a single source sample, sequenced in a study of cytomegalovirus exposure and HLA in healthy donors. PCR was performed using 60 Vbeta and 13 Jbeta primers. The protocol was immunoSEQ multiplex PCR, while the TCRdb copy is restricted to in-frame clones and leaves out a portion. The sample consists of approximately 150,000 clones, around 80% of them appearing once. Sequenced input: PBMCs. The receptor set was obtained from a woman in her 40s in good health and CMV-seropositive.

CDR3 amino acids: CATSPDRAHGELFF. CDR3 in DNA: TGTGCCACCTCTCCAGACAGGGCCCACGGGGAGCTGTTTTTT. The chain joins TRBV19 to TRBJ2-2, with 7 bases that match TRBD1. Germline CDR1 LNHDA, CDR2 SQIVND (reference sequence). Trimming at V came to 10 bases and at J to 7 bases, leaving 12 bases not matched to a gene. There are 14 residues in the CDR3.

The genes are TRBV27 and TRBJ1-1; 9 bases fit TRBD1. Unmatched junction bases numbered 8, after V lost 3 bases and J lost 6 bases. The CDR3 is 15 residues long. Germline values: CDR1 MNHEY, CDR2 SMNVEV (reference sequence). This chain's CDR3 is CASSFIDRGMSEAFF. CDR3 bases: TGTGCCAGCAGTTTCATCGACAGGGGGATGTCTGAAGCTTTCTTT.

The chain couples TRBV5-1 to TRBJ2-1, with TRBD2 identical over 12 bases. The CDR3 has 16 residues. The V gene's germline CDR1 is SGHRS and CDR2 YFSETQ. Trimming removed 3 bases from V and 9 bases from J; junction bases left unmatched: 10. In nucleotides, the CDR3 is TGCGCCAGCAGCTCCCTAGCTAGCGGGGGGGCGCGTGAGCAGTTCTTC. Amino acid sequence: CASSSLASGGAREQFF. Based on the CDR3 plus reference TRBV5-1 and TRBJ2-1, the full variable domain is KAGVTQTPRYLIKTRGQQVTLSCSPISGHRSVSWYQQTPGQGLQFLFEYFSETQRNKGNFPGRFSGRQFSNSRSEMNVSTLELGDSALYLCASSSLASGGAREQFFGPGTRLTVL.

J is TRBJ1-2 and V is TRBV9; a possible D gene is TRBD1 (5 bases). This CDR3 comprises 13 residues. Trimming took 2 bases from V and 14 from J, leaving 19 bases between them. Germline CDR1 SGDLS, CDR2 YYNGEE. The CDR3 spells CASSVALTGGSTF. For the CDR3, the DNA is TGTGCCAGCAGCGTCGCCCTTACAGGCGGAAGTACCTTC.

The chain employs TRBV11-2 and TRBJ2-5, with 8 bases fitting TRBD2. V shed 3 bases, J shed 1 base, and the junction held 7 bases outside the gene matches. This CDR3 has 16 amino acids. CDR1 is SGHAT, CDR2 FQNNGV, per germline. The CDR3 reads CASSFWRGVFQETQYF. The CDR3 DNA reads TGTGCCAGCAGCTTTTGGCGGGGGGTATTCCAAGAGACCCAGTACTTC.